These 25 T cell receptor beta chains share one sample of origin, sequenced in a study of response to subunit inactivated influenza vaccine. TCRdb recomputed calls from the RT-PCR reads with MiXCR, one row per CDR3 protein. The table has about 180,000 distinct CDR3 sequences, about 9% seen once. The sequencing used non-naive T cells sorted from PBMCs, collected on the day of vaccination. The receptors shown here come from a man aged 50 to 59 who received an inactivated influenza vaccine.

This chain uses TRBV3-1 with TRBJ2-3; 9 nucleotides agree with TRBD2. Trimming cost V 2 bases and J 5 bases; bases outside gene matches: 11. Germline CDR1 reads LGHDT; CDR2 reads YNNKEL (reference sequence). The CDR3 length is 17 residues. Here the CDR3 DNA reads TGTGCCAGCAGCCAATTTGCGGGGGGGCTTGAAATAGATACGCAGTATTTT. Residues: CASSQFAGGLEIDTQYF.

This clonotype was seen more than once but under ten times. This chain connects TRBV30 to TRBJ2-5; 7 bases agree with TRBD2. In germline, CDR1 is GTSNPN, CDR2 SVGIG (reference sequence). V lost 8 bases, J lost 9 bases, and 18 bases stayed unmatched. This CDR3 region has 14 residues. Here the CDR3 reads CAILRDYRPGAQYF. In nucleotides, the CDR3 is TGTGCCATCCTCCGGGACTACAGGCCGGGGGCCCAGTACTTC.

This chain uses TRBV5-5 with TRBJ1-5; D unresolved. This CDR3 comprises 15 residues. V was cut by 0 bases and J by 4 bases, with 11 bases left in between. The germline CDR1 and CDR2 sequences are SGHKS and YYEKEE (reference sequence). The CDR3 region has the DNA TGTGCCAGCAGCTTGGGGGGTTTTGGGAATCAGCCCCAGCATTTT. Translation gives CASSLGGFGNQPQHF.

This clonotype appeared many times. This chain uses TRBV4-3 with TRBJ1-2; unclear D gene. The CDR3 has 16 residues. CDR1 and CDR2 from the germline V gene are LGHNA and YSLEER. V was trimmed by 2 bases and J by 3 bases, leaving 16 bases between them. The CDR3 DNA is TGCGCCAGCAGCCAAAGTTCGGGGAGAATTGACTATGGCTACACCTTC. Amino acid sequence: CASSQSSGRIDYGYTF.

This clonotype was counted only a few times. The genes are TRBV7-9 and TRBJ2-1, with no clear D. CDR1 is SEHNR and CDR2 is FQNEAQ in the germline V gene (reference sequence). The ends were cut back, 1 base at V and 9 bases at J, with 7 bases in the middle. The CDR3 extends over 12 amino acids. The chain's CDR3 is CASSLGQPEQFF. CDR3 nucleotide sequence: TGTGCCAGCAGCTTAGGGCAGCCTGAGCAGTTCTTC.

This clonotype appeared a few times. The J gene is TRBJ2-7, the V gene TRBV28; D perhaps matches TRBD2 (6 bases). From germline, CDR1 is MDHEN and CDR2 SYDVKM. Trimming removed 8 bases from V and 2 bases from J, with 7 bases in between. This CDR3 is 11 amino acids long. The CDR3 DNA sequence: TGTGCCAGCGGAGGGACCTACGAGCAGTACTTC. Its translation is CASGGTYEQYF.

This clonotype was detected a few times. The genes are TRBV19 and TRBJ2-1, with D perhaps TRBD2 (7 bases). Germline values: CDR1 LNHDA, CDR2 SQIVND (reference sequence). V was pared by 6 bases and J by 7 bases, with 19 bases between. This CDR3 spans 15 amino acids. Here the CDR3 reads CASRLAGALGNEQFF. As DNA, the CDR3 is TGTGCCAGTAGACTGGCGGGGGCCCTCGGTAATGAGCAGTTCTTC.

This clonotype occurred a few times. The chain couples TRBV7-2 to TRBJ1-2, with 9 bases fitting TRBD1. CDR3 length: 13 residues. Trimming cost V 5 bases and J 7 bases; bases outside gene matches: 5. Germline CDR1 and CDR2: SGHTA and FQGNSA. The CDR3 bases are TGTGCCAGCAGCCTGGGACAGGGTCGTGGCTACACCTTC. Protein: CASSLGQGRGYTF.

The chain carries TRBV18 and TRBJ2-7; the D gene is possibly TRBD1 (6 bases). Trimming stripped 2 bases from V and 6 bases from J, with 8 bases between. The V gene's germline CDR1 is KGHSH and CDR2 LQKENI. The CDR3 has 12 amino acids. The CDR3 region is CASSPTGIEQYF. The CDR3 nucleotides are TGTGCCAGCTCACCAACAGGGATCGAGCAGTACTTC. The complete variable domain, with remaining parts taken from reference TRBV18 and TRBJ2-7, reads NAGVMQNPRHLVRRRGQEARLRCSPMKGHSHVYWYRQLPEEGLKFMVYLQKENIIDESGMPKERFSAEFPKEGPSILRIQQVVRGDSAAYFCASSPTGIEQYFGPGTRLTVT.

As concerns this clonotype: Since a much larger clone is just one base distant, this may be a read error. The chain links TRBV20-1 to TRBJ2-1, with D perhaps TRBD1 or TRBD2 (5 bases each). Germline CDR1 DFQATT, CDR2 SNEGSKA (reference sequence). The CDR3 is made up of 17 amino acids. CDR3 region: CCARGLGYGLLGDEQFF. Written as DNA, the CDR3 is TGCTGTGCTAGAGGGCTCGGCTACGGACTCCTAGGGGATGAGCAGTTCTTC.

The chain couples TRBV20-1 to TRBJ2-7; D remains unclear. CDR1 DFQATT and CDR2 SNEGSKA come from the germline V gene (reference sequence). The CDR3 totals 12 residues. V dropped 3 bases and J dropped 3 bases, with 9 bases sitting between them. The CDR3 DNA sequence: TGCAGTGCTAGTGACGGCAACTACGAGCAGTACTTC. Translation gives CSASDGNYEQYF.

This clonotype was found a few times. V gene TRBV7-2 combines with J gene TRBJ2-5, with TRBD2 matching 16 bases. The germline CDR1 and CDR2 sequences are SGHTA and FQGNSA. The CDR3 runs 17 residues. Trimming cost V 5 bases and J 7 bases; bases outside gene matches: 10. The DNA of the CDR3 is TGTGCCAGCAGCCCAACGGGACTAGCGGGAGGGTACACGACCCAGTACTTC. It codes for CASSPTGLAGGYTTQYF.

This clonotype has just a few counts. This chain uses TRBV29-1 with TRBJ2-5, with TRBD1 matching 11 bases. There are 13 residues in the CDR3. V shed 7 bases and J 4 bases; nucleotides not matched to a gene: 5. Per the germline V gene, CDR1 is SQVTM and CDR2 is ANQGSEA. The CDR3 here is CSARTGGRETQYF. The CDR3 DNA is TGCAGCGCCAGGACAGGGGGCCGAGAGACCCAGTACTTC.

This clonotype was seen a few times. This rearrangement joins TRBV20-1 to TRBJ2-1; 7 nucleotides line up with TRBD2. CDR3 size: 14 residues. The germline gives CDR1 DFQATT, CDR2 SNEGSKA (reference sequence). V lost 3 bases to trimming and J lost 3 bases; unmatched junction nucleotides: 5. The DNA for the CDR3 is TGCAGTGCTAGGACGCGGGAGAGCTACAATGAGCAGTTCTTC. Translation: CSARTRESYNEQFF.

The chain carries TRBV3-1 and TRBJ2-3; D not resolved. Germline CDR1 and CDR2: LGHDT and YNNKEL (reference sequence). The CDR3 runs 13 residues. Trimming left V 4 bases short and J 7 bases short, with 12 bases between. The CDR3 here is CASSPAGSNTQYF. The DNA of the CDR3 is TGTGCCAGCAGCCCCGCCGGCTCCAATACGCAGTATTTT.

The chain joins TRBV18 to TRBJ2-7, with 11 bases identical to TRBD2. The CDR3 sequence is 16 residues long. Germline-derived CDR1 and CDR2 are KGHSH and LQKENI. The V gene end was trimmed by 3 bases and the J gene end by 2 bases; junction bases not matched to a gene: 6. CDR3 bases: TGTGCCAGCTCACCCCCGGGACTAGCGGACACCTACGAGCAGTACTTC. Protein: CASSPPGLADTYEQYF.

V gene TRBV6-2 or TRBV6-3 combines with J gene TRBJ2-2, with unresolved D. Germline V CDR1 and CDR2: MNHEY, SVGEGT. Trimming removed 0 bases from V and 6 bases from J, with 11 bases in between. There are 15 residues in the CDR3. CDR3 in amino acids: CASSYSPSLAGELFF. DNA of the CDR3: TGTGCCAGCAGTTACTCTCCTAGTCTGGCCGGGGAGCTGTTTTTT.

The sample holds many counts of this clonotype. The chain's CDR3 is CASSSSGTAYNSPLHF. The CDR3 bases are TGTGCCAGCAGTTCCTCCGGGACAGCTTATAATTCACCCCTCCACTTT. J is TRBJ1-6 and V is TRBV27; 7 bases are shared with TRBD1. Germline CDR1 MNHEY, CDR2 SMNVEV (reference sequence). Trimming cost V 4 bases and J 4 bases; bases outside gene matches: 7. The CDR3 runs 16 residues.

This clonotype was counted between two and nine times. This rearrangement joins TRBV6-1 to TRBJ2-3, with 10 nucleotides matching TRBD2. The germline V gene has CDR1 MNHNS and CDR2 SASEGT. The CDR3 has 14 amino acids. J lost 6 bases, V lost 6 bases, and 6 bases had no gene match. The CDR3 nucleotides are TGTGCCAGCAGGCAGCGGGGGGGGATTGATACGCAGTATTTT. Amino acid sequence: CASRQRGGIDTQYF.

This chain joins TRBV7-2 and TRBJ2-1; D might be TRBD2 (5 bases). In germline, CDR1 is SGHTA, CDR2 FQGNSA. This CDR3 contains 14 residues. Trimming took off 3 bases at V and 15 bases at J, with 21 bases between the two ends. The CDR3 DNA follows: TGTGCCAGCAGCTTTCTGGGGAGCGGACGAAAGCTGTTCTTC. Protein product: CASSFLGSGRKLFF.

This clonotype was counted between two and nine times. The chain couples TRBV28 to TRBJ2-7, with TRBD2 as a possible D gene (6 bases). V was cut by 3 bases and J by 7 bases, with 19 bases left in between. This CDR3 has 15 residues. Germline loops: CDR1 MDHEN, CDR2 SYDVKM. The CDR3 DNA follows: TGTGCCAGCAGTTTGGGGCACGGGGGACGGGGAGAGCAGTACTTC. As protein: CASSLGHGGRGEQYF.

The sample holds many counts of this clonotype. Here the CDR3 reads CASSLGTKNEKLFF. CDR3 sequence (DNA): TGCGCCAGCAGCTTGGGGACAAAAAATGAAAAACTGTTTTTT. The chain links TRBV5-1 to TRBJ1-4, with a weak D call TRBD1 (5 bases). Germline values: CDR1 SGHRS, CDR2 YFSETQ. V was cut by 0 bases and J by 5 bases, with 8 bases left in between. The CDR3 loop spans 14 amino acids.

The chain is built from TRBV5-1 and TRBJ1-3, with D hard to call. CDR1 SGHRS and CDR2 YFSETQ come from the germline V gene. V lost 1 base to trimming and J lost 0 bases, with 8 bases between them. The CDR3 has 15 amino acids. CDR3 protein: CASSLSAGSGNTIYF. CDR3 bases: TGCGCCAGCAGCTTGTCTGCGGGCTCTGGAAACACCATATATTTT.

This clonotype has a handful of counts. The rearrangement links TRBV28 to TRBJ2-6, with no clear D. Germline V CDR1 and CDR2: MDHEN, SYDVKM. The CDR3 spans 15 residues. Trimming removed 3 bases at V and 2 bases at J, with 8 bases between. The CDR3 bases are TGTGCCAGCAGTTTGGCAGGTACTGGGGCCAACGTCCTGACTTTC. Its protein product is CASSLAGTGANVLTF.

This chain joins TRBV24-1 and TRBJ2-7; D unresolved. V gave up 5 bases and J gave up 7 bases, with 20 bases separating them. Germline CDR1 is KGHDR and CDR2 is SFDVKD. CDR3 length equals 15 residues. In DNA form, the CDR3 reads TGTGCCACCAGTGCCGTGTTCGGCCTGCCTTATGAGCAGTACTTC. This sequence encodes CATSAVFGLPYEQYF.